These T cell receptor beta chains were read from a single sample in a study of blood T cell repertoires in COVID-19. Produced via immunoSEQ multiplex PCR; TCRdb's table is partial and in-frame only. The repertoire holds approximately 450,000 clones, with roughly 89% as singletons. The sequenced material came from peripheral blood. These receptors were taken from a woman in her 30s with acute or convalescent COVID-19. The CDR3 runs from the conserved cysteine through the conserved F or W. A D gene is named only where the DNA matches it firmly. Only part of the rows carry a size: once, few, many, or a class if the clone is expanded.

V gene: TRBV11-3; CDR3 length: 15; D gene: NA; J gene: TRBJ2-5; clone size: NA; CDR3 protein: CASSQQTGVTETQYF; CDR3 DNA: TGTGCCAGCAGCCAACAGACGGGGGTAACGGAGACCCAGTACTTC
V gene: TRBV3-1/TRBV3-2; CDR3 length: 13; D gene: TRBD1; J gene: TRBJ1-2; clone size: many; CDR3 protein: CASSQSRQGQHTF; CDR3 DNA: TGTGCCAGCAGCCAAAGTCGACAGGGACAGCACACCTTC
V gene: TRBV4-1; CDR3 length: 15; D gene: NA; J gene: TRBJ1-5; clone size: NA; CDR3 protein: CASSQPGGGGQPQHF; CDR3 DNA: TGCGCCAGCAGCCAGCCCGGGGGAGGAGGGCAGCCCCAGCATTTT
V gene: TRBV10-1; CDR3 length: 13; D gene: NA; J gene: TRBJ2-1; clone size: once; CDR3 protein: CASSGGPSSEQFF; CDR3 DNA: TGCGCCAGCAGTGGAGGCCCCAGCAGCGAGCAGTTCTTC
V gene: TRBV30; CDR3 length: 15; D gene: NA; J gene: TRBJ1-6; clone size: NA; CDR3 protein: CAWNELVEYNSPLHF; CDR3 DNA: TGTGCCTGGAATGAGTTGGTAGAATATAATTCACCCCTCCACTTT
V gene: TRBV30; CDR3 length: 13; D gene: NA; J gene: TRBJ1-3; clone size: NA; CDR3 protein: CAWSVAGGNTIYF; CDR3 DNA: TGTGCCTGGAGTGTGGCAGGAGGAAACACCATATATTTT
V gene: TRBV7-8; CDR3 length: 16; D gene: NA; J gene: TRBJ1-1; clone size: NA; CDR3 protein: CASSLEPVWGGTEAFF; CDR3 DNA: TGTGCCAGCAGCTTAGAGCCTGTGTGGGGGGGCACTGAAGCTTTCTTT
V gene: TRBV9; CDR3 length: 14; D gene: TRBD1; J gene: TRBJ2-3; clone size: once; CDR3 protein: CASSFGTGVDTQYF; CDR3 DNA: TGTGCCAGCAGCTTTGGGACAGGGGTGGATACGCAGTATTTT
V gene: TRBV6-5; CDR3 length: 15; D gene: NA; J gene: TRBJ2-1; clone size: NA; CDR3 protein: CASKNDRTLSNEQFF; CDR3 DNA: TGTGCCAGCAAAAACGACAGGACCCTCAGCAATGAGCAGTTCTTC
V gene: TRBV27; CDR3 length: 13; D gene: NA; J gene: TRBJ1-1; clone size: once; CDR3 protein: CASSSGHLKGAFF; CDR3 DNA: TGTGCCAGCAGTTCGGGACACCTGAAGGGAGCTTTCTTT
V gene: TRBV7-2; CDR3 length: 14; D gene: TRBD1; J gene: TRBJ1-2; clone size: NA; CDR3 protein: CASSLGPGGRGYTF; CDR3 DNA: TGTGCCAGCAGCTTAGGGCCAGGGGGCCGTGGCTACACCTTC
V gene: TRBV14; CDR3 length: 20; D gene: TRBD2; J gene: TRBJ2-1; clone size: NA; CDR3 protein: CASSQDLVFVERGGADEQFF; CDR3 DNA: TGTGCCAGCAGCCAAGATCTCGTCTTTGTTGAGCGGGGGGGCGCGGATGAGCAGTTCTTC
V gene: TRBV6-5; CDR3 length: 14; D gene: TRBD1; J gene: TRBJ2-7; clone size: NA; CDR3 protein: CASSPGQGSYEQYF; CDR3 DNA: TGTGCCAGCAGTCCCGGACAGGGATCCTACGAGCAGTACTTC
V gene: TRBV2; CDR3 length: 13; D gene: NA; J gene: TRBJ2-1; clone size: NA; CDR3 protein: CASSLLPRDEQFF; CDR3 DNA: TGTGCCAGCAGTCTACTCCCTCGGGATGAGCAGTTCTTC
V gene: TRBV6-2/TRBV6-3; CDR3 length: 16; D gene: NA; J gene: TRBJ1-5; clone size: NA; CDR3 protein: CASSSVRVLGNQPQHF; CDR3 DNA: TGTGCCAGCAGTTCCGTCAGGGTCTTAGGCAATCAGCCCCAGCATTTT
V gene: TRBV11-2; CDR3 length: 14; D gene: TRBD1; J gene: TRBJ1-3; clone size: NA; CDR3 protein: CASSSGGFGNTIYF; CDR3 DNA: TGTGCCAGCAGCTCAGGGGGCTTTGGAAACACCATATATTTT
V gene: TRBV2; CDR3 length: 15; D gene: TRBD2; J gene: TRBJ2-4; clone size: NA; CDR3 protein: CASFSGDLAKNIQYF; CDR3 DNA: TGTGCCAGTTTCAGCGGGGACCTAGCCAAAAACATTCAGTACTTC